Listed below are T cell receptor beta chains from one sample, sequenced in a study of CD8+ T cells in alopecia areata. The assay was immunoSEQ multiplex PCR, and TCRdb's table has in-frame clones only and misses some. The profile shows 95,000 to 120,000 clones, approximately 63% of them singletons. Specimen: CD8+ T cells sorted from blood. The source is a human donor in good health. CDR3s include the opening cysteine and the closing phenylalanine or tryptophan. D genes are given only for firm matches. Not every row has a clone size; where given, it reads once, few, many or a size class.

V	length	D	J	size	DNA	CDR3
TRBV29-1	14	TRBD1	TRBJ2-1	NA	TGCAGCGTTGCTGGGACAGAGAGGTACAATGAGCAGTTCTTC	CSVAGTERYNEQFF
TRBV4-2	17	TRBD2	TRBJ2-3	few	TGTGCCAGCAGCCAAGAATTCGGCGGGGGGTCCACAGATACGCAGTATTTT	CASSQEFGGGSTDTQYF
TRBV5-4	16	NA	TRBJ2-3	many	TGTGCCAGCAGCTACCGAGGAGGGGGCCGGACAGATACGCAGTATTTT	CASSYRGGGRTDTQYF
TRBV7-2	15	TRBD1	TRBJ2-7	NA	TGTGCCAGCAGCTCGTACAGGGGCGCGGGCTACGAGCAGTACTTC	CASSSYRGAGYEQYF
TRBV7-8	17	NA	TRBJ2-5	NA	TGTGCCAGCAGCCTGCAACCAGCCGGGGACTTCCAAGAGACCCAGTACTTC	CASSLQPAGDFQETQYF
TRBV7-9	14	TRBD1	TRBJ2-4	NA	TGTGCCAGCAGCACGTGGGACAGTAAAAACATTCAGTACTTC	CASSTWDSKNIQYF
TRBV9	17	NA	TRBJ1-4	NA	TGTGCCAGCAGCGTAGGCGAGCTTCCTGCAACTAATGAAAAACTGTTTTTT	CASSVGELPATNEKLFF
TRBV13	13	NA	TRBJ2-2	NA	TGTGCCAGCAGCTCTGTGAACACCGGGGAGCTGTTTTTT	CASSSVNTGELFF
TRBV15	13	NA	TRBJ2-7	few	TGTGCCACCAGCAGAGGGGACCGCTACGAGCAGTACTTC	CATSRGDRYEQYF
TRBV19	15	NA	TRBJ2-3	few	TGTGCCAGTAGTATGGGGGTCTCTAGCACAGATACGCAGTATTTT	CASSMGVSSTDTQYF
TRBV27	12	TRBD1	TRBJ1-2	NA	TGTGCCAGCAGGACCACCGGGACAGAGTACACCTTC	CASRTTGTEYTF
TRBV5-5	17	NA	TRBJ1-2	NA	TGTGCCAGCAGCTTGTTCAGTCGGGACGCTCGCCACTATGGCTACACCTTC	CASSLFSRDARHYGYTF
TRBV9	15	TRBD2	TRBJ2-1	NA	TGTGCCAGCAGCGCTAGCGGGGGGATCTACAATGAGCAGTTCTTC	CASSASGGIYNEQFF
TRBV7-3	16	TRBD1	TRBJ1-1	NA	TGTGCCAGCAGCTTAACGTCGGGACAGGGGGCCACTGAAGCTTTCTTT	CASSLTSGQGATEAFF
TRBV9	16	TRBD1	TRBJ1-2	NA	TGTGCCAGCAGCGCCCCAGAGACAGGGGGTAACTATGGCTACACCTTC	CASSAPETGGNYGYTF
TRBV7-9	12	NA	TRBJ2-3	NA	TGTGCCAGCAGCCCCGGCACAGATACGCAGTATTTT	CASSPGTDTQYF
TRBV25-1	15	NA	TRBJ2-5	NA	TGTGCCAGCAGTGAATATTACTTGGGGGACGGGACCCAGTACTTC	CASSEYYLGDGTQYF
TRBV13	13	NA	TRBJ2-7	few	TGTGCCAGCAGCGCCGGGTCCTCCTACGAGCAGTACTTC	CASSAGSSYEQYF
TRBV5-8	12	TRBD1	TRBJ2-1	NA	TGTGCCAGCTGGGACAGCTACAATGAGCAGTTCTTC	CASWDSYNEQFF
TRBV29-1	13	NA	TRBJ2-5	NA	TGCAGCGTTGATTCGGGTTTTGGAGAGACCCAGTACTTC	CSVDSGFGETQYF
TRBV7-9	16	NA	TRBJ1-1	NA	TGTGCCAGCAGCCACACCCCCGGGACGGGGAACACTGAAGCTTTCTTT	CASSHTPGTGNTEAFF
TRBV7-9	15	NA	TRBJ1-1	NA	TGTGCCAGCAGCTTAGTCAAGGGACTGAACACTGAAGCTTTCTTT	CASSLVKGLNTEAFF
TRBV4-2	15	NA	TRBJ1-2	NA	TGTGCCAGCAGCCAAGAGATGAACGCTAACTATGGCTACACCTTC	CASSQEMNANYGYTF
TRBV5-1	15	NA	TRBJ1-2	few	TGCGCCAGCAGCTTCCGTGGGGAGGGAGCTAGGGGCTACACCTTC	CASSFRGEGARGYTF
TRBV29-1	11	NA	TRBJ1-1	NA	TGCAGCGTTGCGGGGGGGGCTGAAGCTTTCTTT	CSVAGGAEAFF
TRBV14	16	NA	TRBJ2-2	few	TGTGCCAGCAGCCATAGACAGGCCACTAACACCGGGGAGCTGTTTTTT	CASSHRQATNTGELFF
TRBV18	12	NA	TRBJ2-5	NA	TGTGCCAGCCGGGGACCCCAAGAGACCCAGTACTTC	CASRGPQETQYF
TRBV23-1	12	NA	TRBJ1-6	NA	TGCGCCAGCAGTCAAGAGGCCTCCGACCTCCACTTT	CASSQEASDLHF
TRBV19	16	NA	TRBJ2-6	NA	TGTGCTGTCCGGGGACGTAGCCTCTCTGGGGCCAACGTCCTGACTTTC	CAVRGRSLSGANVLTF
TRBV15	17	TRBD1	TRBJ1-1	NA	TGTGCCACCAGCAGACCCAATACCGGGACAGGGGTCACTGAAGCTTTCTTT	CATSRPNTGTGVTEAFF
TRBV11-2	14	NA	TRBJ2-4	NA	TGTGCCAGCAGCTTTACCGGGCGTAGGAACATTCAGTACTTC	CASSFTGRRNIQYF
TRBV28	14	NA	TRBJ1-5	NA	TGTGCCAGCAGTTTATCGGGGAGTTGGCAGCCCCAGCATTTT	CASSLSGSWQPQHF
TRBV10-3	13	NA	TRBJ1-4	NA	TGTGCCATCAGTGACAGTCATAATGAAAAACTGTTTTTT	CAISDSHNEKLFF
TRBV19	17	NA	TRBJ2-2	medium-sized	TGTGCCAGTAGTATAGATCACCTCCGGGCTAGCCTCCGGGAGCTGTTTTTT	CASSIDHLRASLRELFF
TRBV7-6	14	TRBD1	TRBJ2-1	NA	TGTGCCAGCAGCTTTACAGGGGGCTGGGATGAGCAGTTCTTC	CASSFTGGWDEQFF
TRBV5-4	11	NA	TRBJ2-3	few	TGTGCCAGCAGCTTTAAGGATACGCAGTATTTT	CASSFKDTQYF
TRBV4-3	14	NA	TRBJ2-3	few	TGCGCCAGCAGCCAAGATCAATGGGTTGATACGCAGTATTTT	CASSQDQWVDTQYF